This entry lists 8 T cell receptor beta chains sequenced from one sample in a study of blood T cell repertoires in COVID-19. Profiling relied on immunoSEQ multiplex PCR, and the TCRdb table lists in-frame clones only, not all of them. The sample yields some 190,000 clones, 80% seen once. Material: PBMCs or T cells enriched from blood (not recorded which). The receptors shown here come from a man aged 25-45 years with acute COVID-19.

The V gene is TRBV28, the J gene TRBJ1-1; the D is unclear. CDR1 is MDHEN and CDR2 is SYDVKM in the germline V gene. CDR3 length equals 13 residues. Trimming removed 1 base at V and 7 bases at J, with 10 bases between. The DNA of the CDR3 is TGTGCCAGCAGTTTATCGGGAACTCTTGAAGCTTTCTTT. The encoded protein is CASSLSGTLEAFF.

V and J are TRBV28 and TRBJ1-2, with a tentative D call TRBD1 (6 bases). The V and J ends lost 6 bases and 5 bases respectively, with 10 bases between them. Germline V gene data show CDR1 as MDHEN and CDR2 as SYDVKM. The length of the CDR3 is 12 residues. In nucleotides, the CDR3 is TGTGCCAGCAGCTTACAGGGTTATGGCTACACCTTC. As protein: CASSLQGYGYTF.

The gene calls are TRBV9 and TRBJ1-2; D unresolved. The CDR3 consists of 14 residues. The germline gives CDR1 SGDLS, CDR2 YYNGEE. V was clipped by 3 bases and J by 0 bases, with 9 bases between them. The CDR3 DNA reads as TGTGCCAGCAGCGGGACTCTAGCTAACTATGGCTACACCTTC. Translated: CASSGTLANYGYTF.

This chain connects TRBV4-1 to TRBJ1-6; weak D call: TRBD1 (5 bases). In germline, CDR1 is MGHRA, CDR2 YSYEKL. V was clipped by 1 base and J by 8 bases, with 12 bases between them. The CDR3 extends over 15 amino acids. The CDR3 nucleotides read TGCGCCAGCAGCCAAGGAGGGACTTCGCATTCACCCCTCCACTTT. It specifies CASSQGGTSHSPLHF.

The count of this clone is one. The gene calls are TRBV5-1 and TRBJ2-3; the match to TRBD2 covers 9 bases. Per the germline V gene, CDR1 is SGHRS and CDR2 is YFSETQ. The trim removed 4 bases at V and 4 bases at J, leaving 10 bases unmatched. The CDR3 length is 16 residues. The DNA of the CDR3 is TGCGCCAGCAGCCCCGATACTGGCGGGGGGGCAGATACGCAGTATTTT. Translation gives CASSPDTGGGADTQYF.

This clone was picked up one time. The gene calls are TRBV28 and TRBJ1-1; D is unresolved. Germline values: CDR1 MDHEN, CDR2 SYDVKM. The CDR3 sequence is 14 residues long. V was pared by 2 bases and J by 2 bases, with 9 bases between. The CDR3 nucleotides read TGTGCCAGCAGTTTAGCGAATACTAACACTGAAGCTTTCTTT. Translating gives CASSLANTNTEAFF.

This rearrangement joins TRBV28 to TRBJ2-5; D may be TRBD1 (5 bases). V dropped 6 bases and J dropped 5 bases, with 19 bases sitting between them. In germline, CDR1 is MDHEN, CDR2 SYDVKM. CDR3 length equals 15 residues. The CDR3 DNA sequence: TGTGCCAGCAGAACCGACAGCTATCCAGCGGAGACCCAGTACTTC. It encodes CASRTDSYPAETQYF.

V is TRBV6-5 and J is TRBJ2-1; TRBD2 is a possible D gene (5 bases). Germline V gives CDR1 MNHEY, CDR2 SVGAGI. The V and J ends lost 8 bases and 7 bases respectively, with 6 bases between them. The CDR3 runs 10 residues. DNA of the CDR3: TGTGCCAGCGAGGGTAATGAGCAGTTCTTC. Amino acid sequence: CASEGNEQFF.